The 29 T cell receptor beta chains listed next were all sequenced from one sample in a study of blood T cell repertoires in COVID-19. The assay was immunoSEQ multiplex PCR, and TCRdb's table has in-frame clones only and misses some. The sample has approximately 270,000 clones; around 86% are singletons. Sequenced material: peripheral blood. These receptors were taken from a man aged 40-50 years with active or convalescent COVID-19.

The rearrangement links TRBV5-1 to TRBJ2-1; 10 bases are shared with TRBD2. Germline V gene data show CDR1 as SGHRS and CDR2 as YFSETQ. V dropped 3 bases and J dropped 0; count of bases not matched to a gene: 9. The CDR3 contains 18 residues. The CDR3 loop is CASSSLAGAPSSYNEQFF. CDR3 in DNA: TGCGCCAGCAGCTCCCTAGCGGGGGCCCCCAGCTCCTACAATGAGCAGTTCTTC.

The rearrangement uses TRBV24-1 and TRBJ2-6; D gene ambiguous. V lost 4 bases and J 2 bases, leaving 5 bases between the germline ends. From germline, CDR1 is KGHDR and CDR2 SFDVKD. The length of the CDR3 is 14 residues. The CDR3 DNA is TGTGCCACCAGTGACCCCACTGGGGCCAACGTCCTGACTTTC. It yields the protein CATSDPTGANVLTF.

The V call is TRBV15, the J call TRBJ2-1; 13 bases fit TRBD2. Germline V gives CDR1 LNHNV, CDR2 YYDKDF (reference sequence). The CDR3 contains 18 residues. J was trimmed by 8 bases and V by 5 bases; bases with no gene match: 15. In nucleotides, the CDR3 is TGTGCCACCAGCGGACAGACTAGCGGGAGGCCCGCTTTTTATGAGCAGTTCTTC. Translation: CATSGQTSGRPAFYEQFF.

The V gene is TRBV2, the J gene TRBJ2-7; TRBD1 matches 9 bases. V was clipped by 4 bases and J by 1 base; unmatched bases: 5. There are 15 residues in the CDR3. Germline lookup yields CDR1 SNHLY and CDR2 FYNNEI. CDR3 bases: TGTGCCAGCAGTGGGGGACAGGGAAGGTCCTACGAGCAGTACTTC. Translation gives CASSGGQGRSYEQYF. The full variable domain, in which reference TRBV2 and TRBJ2-7 provide the parts outside the CDR3, is EPEVTQTPSHQVTQMGQEVILRCVPISNHLYFYWYRQILGQKVEFLVSFYNNEISEKSEIFDDQFSVERPDGSNFTLKIRSTKLEDSAMYFCASSGGQGRSYEQYFGPGTRLTVT.

This chain links TRBV2 with TRBJ1-2; possible D gene TRBD1, 6 bases. V lost 8 bases and J 7 bases, leaving 14 bases between the germline ends. This CDR3 region has 12 residues. Per the germline V gene, CDR1 is SNHLY and CDR2 is FYNNEI. DNA of the CDR3: TGTGCCAGCCGTGGGGGCGGAGCTGGCTACACCTTC. Its protein is CASRGGGAGYTF.

The chain carries TRBV28 and TRBJ2-3, with D unresolved. The CDR3 consists of 13 residues. Per the germline V gene, CDR1 is MDHEN and CDR2 is SYDVKM. V lost 7 bases and J lost 6, with 14 bases in between. The CDR3 DNA is TGTGCCAGCAAGCCCCACGGAGCGGATACGCAGTATTTT. Its translation: CASKPHGADTQYF.

This clone was seen once. CDR3 sequence: CASSRPEDTGELFF. DNA of the CDR3: TGTGCCAGCAGTCGCCCCGAGGACACCGGGGAGCTGTTTTTT. This chain links TRBV27 with TRBJ2-2; D remains ambiguous. Germline V gene sequence: CDR1 MNHEY, CDR2 SMNVEV (reference sequence). Between the trimmed V and J ends, which lost 5 bases and 3 bases, there was a span of 10 bases. This CDR3 spans 14 amino acids.

The gene calls are TRBV5-1 and TRBJ1-2, with 8 bases that match TRBD1. This CDR3 has 14 residues. Germline V gene lookup returns CDR1 SGHRS and CDR2 YFSETQ. Trimming removed 1 base from V and 8 bases from J; junction bases left unmatched: 7. The CDR3: CASSLSGTGTGYTF. Here the CDR3 DNA reads TGCGCCAGCAGCTTGTCTGGGACAGGCACGGGCTACACCTTC.

This rearrangement joins TRBV2 to TRBJ2-7, with 7 bases fitting TRBD1. There are 13 residues in the CDR3. V was pared by 6 bases and J by 2 bases, with 4 bases of the junction left unmatched. From germline, CDR1 is SNHLY and CDR2 FYNNEI. CDR3 nucleotides: TGTGCCAGCAGGGGGGACAGTCCCTACGAGCAGTACTTC. As protein: CASRGDSPYEQYF. Looking up the rest from reference TRBV2 and TRBJ2-7 gives the full variable domain: EPEVTQTPSHQVTQMGQEVILRCVPISNHLYFYWYRQILGQKVEFLVSFYNNEISEKSEIFDDQFSVERPDGSNFTLKIRSTKLEDSAMYFCASRGDSPYEQYFGPGTRLTVT.

A single count supports this clone. CDR3 loop: CASSESKGVGLAGKETQYF. For the CDR3, the DNA is TGCGCCAGCAGTGAGTCGAAAGGTGTCGGACTAGCGGGAAAAGAGACCCAGTACTTC. The genes are TRBV10-1 and TRBJ2-5, with 12 bases that match TRBD2. Germline assignment: CDR1 WNHNN and CDR2 SYGVQD (reference sequence). This CDR3 region has 19 residues. Trimming removed 0 bases from V and 3 bases from J; junction bases left unmatched: 11.

This clone was observed at least ten times. This CDR3 is also generated by other DNA sequences in the sample. The CDR3 DNA follows: TGTGCCAGCAGTTGGGGACAGGGGGAGGGCAATGAGCAGTTCTTC. The encoded protein is CASSWGQGEGNEQFF. The rearrangement uses TRBV7-9 and TRBJ2-1; TRBD1 aligns across 11 bases. The germline V gene encodes CDR1 SEHNR and CDR2 FQNEAQ (reference sequence). The CDR3 consists of 15 residues. With V trimmed by 6 bases and J by 6 bases, 7 bases remained unmatched. The whole variable domain, filled in from reference TRBV7-9 and TRBJ2-1, reads DTGVSQNPRHKITKRGQNVTFRCDPISEHNRLYWYRQTLGQGPEFLTYFQNEAQLEKSRLLSDRFSAERPKGSFSTLEIQRTEQGDSAMYLCASSWGQGEGNEQFFGPGTRLTVL.

The chain carries TRBV5-1 and TRBJ2-7; 9 bases are shared with TRBD1. There are 15 residues in the CDR3. Germline assignment: CDR1 SGHRS and CDR2 YFSETQ. The V and J ends lost 0 bases and 4 bases, in that order; junction bases with no gene match: 5. This chain's CDR3 is CASSLGGTGTYEQYF. CDR3 nucleotide sequence: TGCGCCAGCAGCTTGGGAGGGACAGGGACTTACGAGCAGTACTTC.

The chain uses TRBV30 and TRBJ2-7, with 9 positions matching TRBD1. Trimming cost V 3 bases and J 5 bases; bases outside gene matches: 5. The V gene's germline CDR1 is GTSNPN and CDR2 SVGIG (reference sequence). This CDR3 region has 13 residues. The CDR3 is CAWSRDRANEQYF. The CDR3 bases are TGTGCCTGGAGCCGGGACAGGGCAAACGAGCAGTACTTC.

The chain has TRBV20-1 and TRBJ1-6, with 7 bases lining up with TRBD1. The germline V gene has CDR1 DFQATT and CDR2 SNEGSKA (reference sequence). This CDR3 has 14 residues. The V and J ends lost 3 bases and 11 bases, in that order; junction bases with no gene match: 10. The CDR3 region has the DNA TGCAGTGCTAGTGCAAGTGACAGGGAAGCACCCCTCCACTTT. It encodes CSASASDREAPLHF.

This clone was detected once. The chain has TRBV12-3 or TRBV12-4 and TRBJ1-2; perhaps TRBD1 as D (5 bases). Trimming cost V 3 bases and J 4 bases, with 6 bases left between them. The CDR3 runs to 12 residues. The CDR3 DNA is TGTGCCAGCAGTTTGACAGCCTATGGCTACACCTTC. Translation gives CASSLTAYGYTF.

The chain links TRBV7-8 to TRBJ2-6; D is ambiguous. The germline gives CDR1 SGHVS, CDR2 FQNEAQ. V was shortened by 5 bases and J by 4 bases, with 15 bases between the two germline ends. This CDR3 has 16 residues. In DNA form, the CDR3 reads TGTGCCAGCAGCCTGACTGCCCCTGGGGGGGCCAACGTCCTGACTTTC. Translating gives CASSLTAPGGANVLTF.

The chain is built from TRBV7-2 and TRBJ1-5, with a tentative D call TRBD1 (6 bases). The length of the CDR3 is 13 residues. Trimming shortened V by 5 bases and J by 5 bases, and 10 bases separated the two germline ends. Germline V gene sequence: CDR1 SGHTA, CDR2 FQGNSA. CDR3 coding DNA: TGTGCCAGCAGCCCACAGGGTGATCAGCCCCAGCATTTT. Encoded protein: CASSPQGDQPQHF.

V gene TRBV5-8 combines with J gene TRBJ2-7; tentative D call: TRBD1 (6 bases). The V end was cut by 5 bases, the J end by 4 bases, with 28 bases between. Germline CDR1 is SGHTS and CDR2 is YDEGEE. This CDR3 comprises 18 residues. CDR3 sequence reads: CASRYELARGAPTYEQYF. DNA for the CDR3: TGTGCCAGCAGATATGAACTGGCCAGGGGAGCGCCAACATACGAGCAGTACTTC.

The rearrangement links TRBV3-1 (or the pseudogene TRBV3-2) to TRBJ2-1; a possible D gene is TRBD2 (6 bases). V was clipped by 0 bases and J by 8 bases, with 17 bases between them. Germline V lookup: CDR1 LGHDT, CDR2 YNNKEL (reference sequence). CDR3 length equals 16 residues. The CDR3 sequence is CASSQDQEGSEDEQFF. The DNA of the CDR3 is TGTGCCAGCAGCCAAGATCAGGAGGGTAGTGAGGATGAGCAGTTCTTC.

This clone has more than one count but fewer than ten. The rearrangement links TRBV5-1 to TRBJ1-2; TRBD1 aligns across 7 bases. CDR1 and CDR2 from the germline V gene are SGHRS and YFSETQ. This CDR3 has 14 residues. With 2 bases clipped from V and 7 bases from J, the junction kept 8 bases outside the gene matches. CDR3 coding DNA: TGCGCCAGCAGCTTAGGACAGGACGGGGTTGGCTACACCTTC. Translating gives CASSLGQDGVGYTF. Variable domain in full (rest from reference TRBV5-1 and TRBJ1-2): KAGVTQTPRYLIKTRGQQVTLSCSPISGHRSVSWYQQTPGQGLQFLFEYFSETQRNKGNFPGRFSGRQFSNSRSEMNVSTLELGDSALYLCASSLGQDGVGYTFGSGTRLTVV.

The J gene is TRBJ1-6, the V gene TRBV27, with 8 nucleotides matching TRBD1. The CDR3 runs to 18 residues. Germline V lookup: CDR1 MNHEY, CDR2 SMNVEV (reference sequence). V lost 5 bases, J lost 0 bases, and 9 bases stayed unmatched. The CDR3 bases are TGTGCCAGCAGTCCACGGACAGGGTACAGCTCCTATAATTCACCCCTCCACTTT. This sequence encodes CASSPRTGYSSYNSPLHF.

The chain carries TRBV6-5 and TRBJ1-4; 8 bases line up with TRBD1. This CDR3 region has 15 residues. CDR1 is MNHEY, CDR2 SVGAGI, per germline. The V and J ends lost 6 bases and 5 bases, in that order; junction bases with no gene match: 8. The CDR3 sequence: CASSLSTGGNEKLFF. DNA of the CDR3: TGTGCCAGCAGCCTCTCTACAGGGGGAAATGAAAAACTGTTTTTT.

V gene TRBV6-4 combines with J gene TRBJ1-1; D may be TRBD1 (5 bases). The CDR3 is 14 amino acids. The V gene's germline CDR1 is MRHNA and CDR2 SNTAGT. Trimming took 0 bases from V and 4 from J, leaving 9 bases between them. CDR3 sequence: CASSDSSRATEAFF. CDR3 bases: TGTGCCAGCAGTGACTCATCCAGGGCCACTGAAGCTTTCTTT.

The V call is TRBV27, the J call TRBJ2-1, with a weak D call TRBD1 (5 bases). Germline CDR1 reads MNHEY; CDR2 reads SMNVEV (reference sequence). This CDR3 is 13 amino acids long. V shed 3 bases and J shed 6 bases, with 9 bases lying between them. The CDR3 here is CASSFTGFNEQFF. In DNA form, the CDR3 reads TGTGCCAGCAGTTTCACAGGATTCAATGAGCAGTTCTTC.

The chain links TRBV29-1 to TRBJ2-7; a possible D gene is TRBD1 (7 bases). V gave up 7 bases and J gave up 5 bases, with 21 bases separating them. The CDR3 totals 14 residues. Germline V gene data show CDR1 as SQVTM and CDR2 as ANQGSEA. The CDR3 here is CSAPRRQGGDEQYF. The CDR3 DNA reads TGCAGCGCCCCCCGACGACAGGGAGGCGACGAGCAGTACTTC.

This CDR3 is CASGLVRGTGTNTDTQYF. DNA of the CDR3: TGTGCTAGTGGTTTGGTACGGGGGACAGGGACGAACACAGATACGCAGTATTTT. V and J are TRBV12-5 and TRBJ2-3; the match to TRBD1 covers 9 bases. V shed 0 bases and J 2 bases; nucleotides not matched to a gene: 9. CDR3 length: 18 residues. The germline V gene has CDR1 LGHNT and CDR2 FRNRAP.

The chain links TRBV6-5 to TRBJ1-5; tentative D call: TRBD1 (6 bases). Germline CDR1 and CDR2: MNHEY and SVGAGI. V dropped 0 bases and J dropped 1 base, with 10 bases sitting between them. The CDR3 is 16 amino acids. In nucleotides, the CDR3 is TGTGCCAGCAGTTACTCTCCCAGGGGAAGCAATCAGCCCCAGCATTTT. This encodes CASSYSPRGSNQPQHF.

The rearrangement joins TRBV3-1 (or the pseudogene TRBV3-2) to TRBJ1-4; D uncertain. Trimming took off 0 bases at V and 7 bases at J, with 6 bases between the two ends. Per the germline V gene, CDR1 is LGHDT and CDR2 is YNNKEL (reference sequence). The CDR3 spans 13 residues. For the CDR3, the DNA is TGTGCCAGCAGCCAAGATCCGCGTGAAAAACTGTTTTTT. This sequence encodes CASSQDPREKLFF.

CDR3 in amino acids: CASSHLGQGSNQPQHF. As DNA, the CDR3 is TGCGCCAGCAGTCATTTGGGACAGGGGAGCAATCAGCCCCAGCATTTT. The chain employs TRBV23-1 and TRBJ1-5, with 10 bases lining up with TRBD1. TRBV23-1 is given ORF status, its function remaining uncertain. This CDR3 spans 16 amino acids. Trimming took 3 bases from V and 1 from J; bases not matched to a gene: 3.